The T cell receptor beta chain under discussion was sequenced for a study of blood T cells in healthy people across ages. Through a sample-barcoded 5' primer and a J-beta primer mix, a second PCR was run for roughly 7 to 12 cycles. TCRdb re-called the 5' RACE reads with MiXCR, one entry per CDR3 protein. The sample holds some 900,000 distinct CDR3 sequences, under 50% seen once. Germline CDR1 reads LGHDT; CDR2 reads YNNKEL (reference sequence). V was clipped by 5 bases and J by 5 bases; unmatched bases: 10. This CDR3 is 16 amino acids long. The sample taken for sequencing was blood. The chain employs TRBV3-1 and TRBJ2-3; the match to TRBD2 covers 10 bases. The receptor was isolated from a man aged 30-40 years in good health. Here the CDR3 reads CASSGWTSGMLDTQYF. CDR3 nucleotides: TGTGCCAGCAGCGGTTGGACTAGCGGTATGTTAGATACGCAGTATTTT.